A selection of T cell receptor beta chains follows, all from one sample in a study of CD8 T cells in ankylosing spondylitis. TCRdb re-analysed the 5' RACE reads in MiXCR, keeping a single row per CDR3 protein. The top ten hold over 15% of the sample, which has roughly 700,000 distinct CDR3 sequences, 15% to 20% seen once. The sequenced sample consisted of blood, either unsorted or a sorted T cell fraction (not recorded which). Every receptor here comes from a male donor with ankylosing spondylitis. The CDR3 runs from the conserved cysteine through the conserved F or W. D genes are given only for firm matches. Clone size is stated in some rows and not others, as once, few, many or a class when expanded.

clone size: NA
D gene: NA
J gene: TRBJ2-2
V gene: TRBV6-1
CDR3 protein: CASSLRRITNTGELFF
CDR3 DNA: TGTGCCAGCAGTCTCAGACGGATTACTAACACCGGGGAGCTGTTTTTT

clone size: NA
D gene: NA
J gene: TRBJ2-1
V gene: TRBV15
CDR3 protein: CATSRERPGSYNEQFF
CDR3 DNA: TGTGCCACCAGCAGAGAGAGGCCAGGGTCCTACAATGAGCAGTTCTTC

clone size: NA
D gene: TRBD1
J gene: TRBJ2-3
V gene: TRBV5-1
CDR3 protein: CASSSQGASTDTQYF
CDR3 DNA: TGCGCCAGCAGCTCGCAGGGGGCAAGCACAGATACGCAGTATTTT

clone size: few
D gene: NA
J gene: TRBJ2-2
V gene: TRBV29-1
CDR3 protein: CSVVRTVTGELFF
CDR3 DNA: TGCAGCGTTGTGCGGACAGTCACCGGGGAGCTGTTTTTT

clone size: NA
D gene: NA
J gene: TRBJ2-3
V gene: TRBV7-2
CDR3 protein: CASSPLKTGSRADTQYF
CDR3 DNA: TGTGCCAGCAGCCCCCTAAAAACAGGGAGCCGGGCAGATACGCAGTATTTT

clone size: few
D gene: NA
J gene: TRBJ1-2
V gene: TRBV29-1
CDR3 protein: CSAQPGAGWNGYTF
CDR3 DNA: TGCAGCGCCCAGCCGGGGGCTGGATGGAATGGCTACACCTTC

clone size: many
D gene: NA
J gene: TRBJ2-1
V gene: TRBV10-3
CDR3 protein: CAISESGGPNEQFF
CDR3 DNA: TGTGCCATCAGTGAGTCCGGCGGCCCCAATGAGCAGTTCTTC

clone size: NA
D gene: TRBD1
J gene: TRBJ1-5
V gene: TRBV6-1
CDR3 protein: CASSRQGLDNQPQHF
CDR3 DNA: TGTGCCAGCAGTAGACAGGGGTTGGACAATCAGCCCCAGCATTTT

clone size: NA
D gene: NA
J gene: TRBJ2-1
V gene: TRBV12-3/TRBV12-4
CDR3 protein: CASSRVPPGEQFF
CDR3 DNA: TGTGCCAGCAGCAGGGTACCGCCTGGTGAGCAGTTCTTC

clone size: few
D gene: NA
J gene: TRBJ2-7
V gene: TRBV4-3
CDR3 protein: CASSQEKGPGSSYEQYF
CDR3 DNA: TGCGCCAGCAGCCAAGAAAAGGGCCCAGGATCTTCCTACGAGCAGTACTTC

clone size: NA
D gene: NA
J gene: TRBJ1-1
V gene: TRBV9
CDR3 protein: CASSAGQSLDGEAFF
CDR3 DNA: TGTGCCAGCAGCGCAGGACAGAGCCTTGACGGTGAAGCTTTCTTT

clone size: few
D gene: NA
J gene: TRBJ1-1
V gene: TRBV20-1
CDR3 protein: CSAMDFGYEAFF
CDR3 DNA: TGCAGTGCTATGGATTTCGGTTATGAAGCTTTCTTT

clone size: many
D gene: TRBD1
J gene: TRBJ2-3
V gene: TRBV29-1
CDR3 protein: CSVHVLDRGPDTQYF
CDR3 DNA: TGCAGCGTTCATGTGTTGGACAGGGGCCCAGATACGCAGTATTTT

clone size: few
D gene: NA
J gene: TRBJ1-6
V gene: TRBV27
CDR3 protein: CASHRGSRGNSPLHF
CDR3 DNA: TGTGCCAGCCACCGGGGCTCCCGAGGGAATTCACCCCTCCACTTT

clone size: NA
D gene: NA
J gene: TRBJ1-2
V gene: TRBV3-1
CDR3 protein: CASSRAGVSYGYTF
CDR3 DNA: TGTGCCAGCAGCCGAGCGGGCGTATCCTATGGCTACACCTTC

clone size: NA
D gene: TRBD2
J gene: TRBJ2-7
V gene: TRBV4-3
CDR3 protein: CARTPSEREGYEQYF
CDR3 DNA: TGCGCCAGGACTCCGTCCGAGCGGGAGGGCTACGAGCAGTACTTC

clone size: few
D gene: NA
J gene: TRBJ2-1
V gene: TRBV20-1
CDR3 protein: CSASWMGVPFF
CDR3 DNA: TGCAGTGCTAGCTGGATGGGAGTGCCGTTCTTC

clone size: NA
D gene: NA
J gene: TRBJ2-1
V gene: TRBV20-1
CDR3 protein: CSAHALLSNEQFF
CDR3 DNA: TGCAGTGCTCACGCCCTCCTTAGCAATGAGCAGTTCTTC

clone size: NA
D gene: TRBD1
J gene: TRBJ1-4
V gene: TRBV4-1
CDR3 protein: CASSQVGTGPEKLFF
CDR3 DNA: TGCGCCAGCAGCCAAGTGGGGACAGGGCCCGAAAAACTGTTTTTT

clone size: NA
D gene: TRBD2
J gene: TRBJ2-7
V gene: TRBV6-2/TRBV6-3
CDR3 protein: CASRRLAGLYEQYF
CDR3 DNA: TGTGCCAGCAGAAGACTAGCGGGACTTTACGAGCAGTACTTC

clone size: NA
D gene: NA
J gene: TRBJ2-7
V gene: TRBV11-2
CDR3 protein: CASSSRGDSRYEQYF
CDR3 DNA: TGTGCCAGCAGCTCAAGAGGGGACTCCCGCTACGAGCAGTACTTC

clone size: NA
D gene: NA
J gene: TRBJ2-1
V gene: TRBV27
CDR3 protein: CASSFRVSSPHNEQFF
CDR3 DNA: TGTGCCAGCAGTTTCAGGGTATCCTCGCCACACAATGAGCAGTTCTTC

clone size: few
D gene: NA
J gene: TRBJ2-7
V gene: TRBV7-8
CDR3 protein: CASSLEVMRVGKQYF
CDR3 DNA: TGTGCCAGCAGCTTAGAGGTGATGAGGGTTGGGAAGCAGTACTTC

clone size: NA
D gene: NA
J gene: TRBJ1-5
V gene: TRBV12-3/TRBV12-4
CDR3 protein: CASSGAGNSNQPQHF
CDR3 DNA: TGTGCCAGCAGCGGGGCCGGGAATAGCAATCAGCCCCAGCATTTT

clone size: few
D gene: NA
J gene: TRBJ1-1
V gene: TRBV3-1
CDR3 protein: CASSQVARAILVTEAFF
CDR3 DNA: TGTGCCAGCAGCCAAGTGGCTAGGGCGATCTTGGTCACTGAAGCTTTCTTT

clone size: few
D gene: NA
J gene: TRBJ2-2
V gene: TRBV5-1
CDR3 protein: CASSRTGQNTGELFF
CDR3 DNA: TGCGCCAGCAGCAGAACCGGACAGAACACCGGGGAGCTGTTTTTT

clone size: NA
D gene: TRBD2
J gene: TRBJ2-2
V gene: TRBV20-1
CDR3 protein: CSARDVAGGYTGELFF
CDR3 DNA: TGCAGTGCTAGAGATGTAGCGGGGGGTTACACCGGGGAGCTGTTTTTT

clone size: NA
D gene: NA
J gene: TRBJ1-2
V gene: TRBV18
CDR3 protein: CASSPPGSGYGYTF
CDR3 DNA: TGTGCCAGCTCACCACCAGGTTCTGGCTATGGCTACACCTTC

clone size: few
D gene: TRBD2
J gene: TRBJ2-1
V gene: TRBV11-2
CDR3 protein: CASSFSPPRTSESYNEQFF
CDR3 DNA: TGTGCCAGCAGCTTCTCTCCTCCAAGGACTAGCGAGTCCTACAATGAGCAGTTCTTC

clone size: NA
D gene: NA
J gene: TRBJ1-1
V gene: TRBV15
CDR3 protein: CATSIKDRQNTEAFF
CDR3 DNA: TGTGCCACCAGCATAAAAGACAGGCAAAACACTGAAGCTTTCTTT

clone size: many
D gene: NA
J gene: TRBJ2-2
V gene: TRBV24-1
CDR3 protein: CATSDPWGVGTNTGELFF
CDR3 DNA: TGTGCCACCAGTGATCCCTGGGGTGTGGGGACGAACACCGGGGAGCTGTTTTTT

clone size: few
D gene: TRBD1
J gene: TRBJ2-1
V gene: TRBV24-1
CDR3 protein: CATQDRGSNEQFF
CDR3 DNA: TGTGCCACCCAGGACAGGGGATCGAATGAGCAGTTCTTC

clone size: few
D gene: NA
J gene: TRBJ1-1
V gene: TRBV20-1
CDR3 protein: CSARDPGKDTEAFF
CDR3 DNA: TGCAGTGCTAGAGATCCGGGGAAAGACACTGAAGCTTTCTTT

clone size: few
D gene: NA
J gene: TRBJ1-1
V gene: TRBV27
CDR3 protein: CASSHLGSDTEAFF
CDR3 DNA: TGTGCCAGCAGTCATCTGGGGTCAGACACTGAAGCTTTCTTT

clone size: NA
D gene: NA
J gene: TRBJ1-3
V gene: TRBV9
CDR3 protein: CASSASGNTIYF
CDR3 DNA: TGTGCCAGCAGCGCCTCTGGAAACACCATATATTTT